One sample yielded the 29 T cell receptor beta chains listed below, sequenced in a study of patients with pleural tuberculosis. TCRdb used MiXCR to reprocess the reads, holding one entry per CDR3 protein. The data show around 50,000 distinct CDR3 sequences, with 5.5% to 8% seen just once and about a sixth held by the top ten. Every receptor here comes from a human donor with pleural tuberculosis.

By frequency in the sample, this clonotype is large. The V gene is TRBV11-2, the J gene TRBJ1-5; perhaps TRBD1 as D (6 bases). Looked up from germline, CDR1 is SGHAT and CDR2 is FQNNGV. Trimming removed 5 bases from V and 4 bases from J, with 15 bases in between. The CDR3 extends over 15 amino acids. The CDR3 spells CASSPPGAGNQPQHF. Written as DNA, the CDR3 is TGTGCCAGCAGCCCCCCAGGGGCGGGAAATCAGCCCCAGCATTTT. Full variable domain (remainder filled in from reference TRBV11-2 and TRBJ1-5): EAGVAQSPRYKIIEKRQSVAFWCNPISGHATLYWYQQILGQGPKLLIQFQNNGVVDDSQLPKDRFSAERLKGVDSTLKIQPAKLEDSAVYLCASSPPGAGNQPQHFGDGTRLSIL.

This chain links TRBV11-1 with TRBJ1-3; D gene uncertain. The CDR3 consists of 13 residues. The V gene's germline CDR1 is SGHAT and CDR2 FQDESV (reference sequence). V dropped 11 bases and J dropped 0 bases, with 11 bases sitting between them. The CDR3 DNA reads TGTGCCGGTACTCGGATCTCTGGAAACACCATATATTTT. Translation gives CAGTRISGNTIYF.

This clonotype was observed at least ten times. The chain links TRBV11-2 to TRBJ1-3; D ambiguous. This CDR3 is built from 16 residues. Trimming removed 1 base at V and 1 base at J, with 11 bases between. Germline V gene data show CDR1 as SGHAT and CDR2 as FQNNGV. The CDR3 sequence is CASSLGSARSGNTIYF. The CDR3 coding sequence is TGTGCCAGCAGCTTAGGTTCAGCCAGATCTGGAAACACCATATATTTT. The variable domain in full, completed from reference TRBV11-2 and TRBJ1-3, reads EAGVAQSPRYKIIEKRQSVAFWCNPISGHATLYWYQQILGQGPKLLIQFQNNGVVDDSQLPKDRFSAERLKGVDSTLKIQPAKLEDSAVYLCASSLGSARSGNTIYFGEGSWLTVV.

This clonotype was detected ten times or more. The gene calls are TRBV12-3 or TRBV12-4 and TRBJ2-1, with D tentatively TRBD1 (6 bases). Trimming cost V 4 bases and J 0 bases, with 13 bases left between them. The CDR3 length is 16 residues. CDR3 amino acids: CASSSRQVGSYNEQFF. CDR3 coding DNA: TGTGCCAGCAGTTCCAGACAGGTCGGCTCCTACAATGAGCAGTTCTTC.

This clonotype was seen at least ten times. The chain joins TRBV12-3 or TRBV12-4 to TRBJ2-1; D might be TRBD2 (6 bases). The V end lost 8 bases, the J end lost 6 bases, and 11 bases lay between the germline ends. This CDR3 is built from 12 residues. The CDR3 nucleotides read TGTGCCAGCCGGTTGGAGGGCAATGAGCAGTTCTTC. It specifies CASRLEGNEQFF.

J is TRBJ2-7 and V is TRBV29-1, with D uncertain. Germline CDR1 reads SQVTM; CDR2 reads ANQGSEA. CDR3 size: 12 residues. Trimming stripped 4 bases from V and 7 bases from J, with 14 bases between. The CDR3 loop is CSVAFAEQEQYF. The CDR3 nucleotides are TGCAGCGTTGCATTTGCAGAGCAAGAGCAGTACTTC.

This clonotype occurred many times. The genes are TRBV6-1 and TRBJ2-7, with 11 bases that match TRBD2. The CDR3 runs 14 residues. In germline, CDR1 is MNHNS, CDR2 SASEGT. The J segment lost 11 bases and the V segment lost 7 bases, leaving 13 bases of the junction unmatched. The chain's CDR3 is CASIRELAGVVEYF. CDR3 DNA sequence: TGTGCCAGCATACGGGAACTAGCGGGAGTGGTGGAGTACTTC.

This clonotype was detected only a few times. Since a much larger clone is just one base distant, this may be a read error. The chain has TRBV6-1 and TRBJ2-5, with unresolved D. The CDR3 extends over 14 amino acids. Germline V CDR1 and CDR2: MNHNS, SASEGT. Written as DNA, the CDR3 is TGTGCCAGCAGCTTTGGACGACCAAAAGAGGCCCAGTACTTC. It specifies CASSFGRPKEAQYF.

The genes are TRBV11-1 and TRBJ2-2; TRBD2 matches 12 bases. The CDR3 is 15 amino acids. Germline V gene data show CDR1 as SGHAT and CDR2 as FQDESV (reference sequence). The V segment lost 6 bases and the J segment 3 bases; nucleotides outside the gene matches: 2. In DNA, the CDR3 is TGTGCCAGCAGTAGACTAGCGGGAGACACCGGGGAGCTGTTTTTT. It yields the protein CASSRLAGDTGELFF.

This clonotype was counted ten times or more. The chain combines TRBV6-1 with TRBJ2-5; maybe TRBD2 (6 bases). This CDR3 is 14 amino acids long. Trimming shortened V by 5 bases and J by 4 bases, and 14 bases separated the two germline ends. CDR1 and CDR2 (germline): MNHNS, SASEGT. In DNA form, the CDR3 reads TGTGCCAGCAGTCCCCGCGGGGTGGGAGAGACCCAGTACTTC. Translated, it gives CASSPRGVGETQYF.

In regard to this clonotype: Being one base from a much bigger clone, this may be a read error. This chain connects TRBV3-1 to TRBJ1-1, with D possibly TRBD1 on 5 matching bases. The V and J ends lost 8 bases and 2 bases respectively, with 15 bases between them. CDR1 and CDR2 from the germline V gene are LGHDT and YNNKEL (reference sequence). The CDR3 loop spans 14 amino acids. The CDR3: CASGLGTSNTEAFF. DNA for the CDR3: TGTGCCAGCGGCCTGGGGACTTCCAACACTGAAGCTTTCTTT.

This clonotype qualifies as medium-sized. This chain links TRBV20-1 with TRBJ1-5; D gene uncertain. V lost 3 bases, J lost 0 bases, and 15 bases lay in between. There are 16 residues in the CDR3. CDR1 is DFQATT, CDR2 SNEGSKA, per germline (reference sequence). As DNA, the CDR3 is TGCAGTGCTAGTGGGATTAGGACGGATAGCAATCAGCCCCAGCATTTT. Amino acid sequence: CSASGIRTDSNQPQHF.

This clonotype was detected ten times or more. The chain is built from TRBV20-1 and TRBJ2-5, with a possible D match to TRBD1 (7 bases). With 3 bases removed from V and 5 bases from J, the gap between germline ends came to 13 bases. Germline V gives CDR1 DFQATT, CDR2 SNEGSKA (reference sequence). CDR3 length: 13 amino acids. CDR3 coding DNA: TGCAGTGCTAGGGTACAGGGGAGGGAGACCCAGTACTTC. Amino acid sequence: CSARVQGRETQYF.

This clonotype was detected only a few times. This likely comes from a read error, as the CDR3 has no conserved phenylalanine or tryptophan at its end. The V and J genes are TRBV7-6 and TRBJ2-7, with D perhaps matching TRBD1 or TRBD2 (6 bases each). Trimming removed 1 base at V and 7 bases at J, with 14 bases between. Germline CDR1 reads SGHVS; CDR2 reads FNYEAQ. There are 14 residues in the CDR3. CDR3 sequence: CASSLGQGTGEQYL. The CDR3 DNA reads TGTGCCAGCAGCTTAGGGCAGGGGACTGGGGAGCAGTACCTC.

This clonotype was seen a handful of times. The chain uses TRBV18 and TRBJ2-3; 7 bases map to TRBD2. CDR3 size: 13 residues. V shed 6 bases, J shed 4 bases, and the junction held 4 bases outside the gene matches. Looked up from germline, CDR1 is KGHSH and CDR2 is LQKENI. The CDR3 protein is CASSRLAPDTQYF. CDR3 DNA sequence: TGTGCCAGCTCCCGACTAGCCCCAGATACGCAGTATTTT. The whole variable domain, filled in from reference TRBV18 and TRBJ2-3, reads NAGVMQNPRHLVRRRGQEARLRCSPMKGHSHVYWYRQLPEEGLKFMVYLQKENIIDESGMPKERFSAEFPKEGPSILRIQQVVRGDSAAYFCASSRLAPDTQYFGPGTRLTVL.

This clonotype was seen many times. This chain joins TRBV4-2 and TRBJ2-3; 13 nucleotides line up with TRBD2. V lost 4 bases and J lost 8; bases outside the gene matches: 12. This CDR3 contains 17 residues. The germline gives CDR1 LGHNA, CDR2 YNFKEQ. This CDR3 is CASSPRGTSGEHGTQYF. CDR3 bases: TGTGCCAGCAGCCCCCGCGGGACTAGCGGGGAGCATGGTACGCAGTATTTT.

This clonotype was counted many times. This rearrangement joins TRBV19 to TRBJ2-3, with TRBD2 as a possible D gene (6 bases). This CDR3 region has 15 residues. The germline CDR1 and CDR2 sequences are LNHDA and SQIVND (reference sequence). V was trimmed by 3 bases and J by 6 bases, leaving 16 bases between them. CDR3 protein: CASSMSSGPRDTQYF. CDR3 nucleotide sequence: TGTGCCAGTAGTATGTCCAGCGGGCCCCGCGATACGCAGTATTTT.

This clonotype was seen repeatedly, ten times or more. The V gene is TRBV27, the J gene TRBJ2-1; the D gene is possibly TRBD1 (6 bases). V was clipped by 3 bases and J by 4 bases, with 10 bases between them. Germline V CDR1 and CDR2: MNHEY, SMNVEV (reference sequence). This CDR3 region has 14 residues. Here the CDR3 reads CASSFPDRYNEQFF. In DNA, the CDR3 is TGTGCCAGCAGTTTCCCCGACAGGTACAATGAGCAGTTCTTC.

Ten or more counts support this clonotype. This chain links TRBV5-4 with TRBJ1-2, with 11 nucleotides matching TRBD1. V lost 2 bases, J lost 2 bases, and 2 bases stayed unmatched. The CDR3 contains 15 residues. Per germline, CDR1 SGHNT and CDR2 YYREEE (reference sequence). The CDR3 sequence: CASSFRDRGNYGYTF. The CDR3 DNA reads TGTGCCAGCAGCTTCAGGGACAGGGGGAACTATGGCTACACCTTC. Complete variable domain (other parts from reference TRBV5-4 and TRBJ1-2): ETGVTQSPTHLIKTRGQQVTLRCSSQSGHNTVSWYQQALGQGPQFIFQYYREEENGRGNFPPRFSGLQFPNYSSELNVNALELDDSALYLCASSFRDRGNYGYTFGSGTRLTVV.

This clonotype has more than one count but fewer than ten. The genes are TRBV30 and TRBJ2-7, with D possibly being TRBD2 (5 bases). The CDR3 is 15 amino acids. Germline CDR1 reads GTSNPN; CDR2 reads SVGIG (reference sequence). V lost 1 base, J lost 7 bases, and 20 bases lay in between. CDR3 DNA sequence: TGTGCCTGGAGTGAGTCCCGACTTCAGGCGGGTGAGCAGTACTTC. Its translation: CAWSESRLQAGEQYF.

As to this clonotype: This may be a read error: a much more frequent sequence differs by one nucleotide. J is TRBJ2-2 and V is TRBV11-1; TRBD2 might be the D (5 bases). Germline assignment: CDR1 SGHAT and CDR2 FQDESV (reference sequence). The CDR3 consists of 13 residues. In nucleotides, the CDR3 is TGTGCCACCGCCATCCCGAACACCGGGGAGCTGCTTTTT. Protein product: CATAIPNTGELLF.

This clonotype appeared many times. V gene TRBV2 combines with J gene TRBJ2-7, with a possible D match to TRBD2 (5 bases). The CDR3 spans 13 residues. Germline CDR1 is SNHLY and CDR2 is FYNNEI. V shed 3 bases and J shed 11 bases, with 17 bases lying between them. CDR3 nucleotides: TGTGCCAGCAGTGACCGCCCCAGCAATAGCGAGTACTTC. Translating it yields CASSDRPSNSEYF.

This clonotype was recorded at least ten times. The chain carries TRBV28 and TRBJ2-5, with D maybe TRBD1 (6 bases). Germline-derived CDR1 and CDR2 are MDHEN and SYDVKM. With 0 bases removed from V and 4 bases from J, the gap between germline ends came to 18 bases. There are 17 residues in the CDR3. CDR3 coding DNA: TGTGCCAGCAGTTTATGGGGACAACCCCTGGGGCTAGAGACCCAGTACTTC. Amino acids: CASSLWGQPLGLETQYF. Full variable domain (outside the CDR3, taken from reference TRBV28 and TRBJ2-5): DVKVTQSSRYLVKRTGEKVFLECVQDMDHENMFWYRQDPGLGLRLIYFSYDVKMKEKGDIPEGYSVSREKKERFSLILESASTNQTSMYLCASSLWGQPLGLETQYFGPGTRLLVL.

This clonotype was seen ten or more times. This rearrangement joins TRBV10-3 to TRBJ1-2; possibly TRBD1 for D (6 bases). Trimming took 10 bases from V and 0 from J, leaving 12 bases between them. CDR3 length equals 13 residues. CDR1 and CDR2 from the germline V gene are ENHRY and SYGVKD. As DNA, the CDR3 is TGTGCCACCTCAGGGGTGGCTAACTATGGCTACACCTTC. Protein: CATSGVANYGYTF.

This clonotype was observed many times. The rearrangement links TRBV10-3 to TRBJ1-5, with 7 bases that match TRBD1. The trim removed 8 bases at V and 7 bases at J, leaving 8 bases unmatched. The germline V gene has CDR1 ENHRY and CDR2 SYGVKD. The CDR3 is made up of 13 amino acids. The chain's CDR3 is CAIQTGFDQPQHF. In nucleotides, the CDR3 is TGTGCCATCCAGACAGGGTTTGACCAGCCCCAGCATTTT.

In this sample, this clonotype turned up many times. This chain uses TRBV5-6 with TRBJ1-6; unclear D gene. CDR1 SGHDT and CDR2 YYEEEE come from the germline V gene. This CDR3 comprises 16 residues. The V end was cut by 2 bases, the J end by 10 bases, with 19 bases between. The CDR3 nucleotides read TGTGCCAGCAGCTTTCGCGGGATAATACCGGGCTCACCCCTCCACTTT. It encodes CASSFRGIIPGSPLHF.

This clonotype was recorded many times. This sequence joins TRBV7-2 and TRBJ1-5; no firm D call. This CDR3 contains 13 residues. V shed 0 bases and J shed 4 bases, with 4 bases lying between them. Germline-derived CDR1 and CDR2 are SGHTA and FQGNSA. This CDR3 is CASSLAINQPQHF. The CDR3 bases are TGTGCCAGCAGCTTAGCCATAAATCAGCCCCAGCATTTT.

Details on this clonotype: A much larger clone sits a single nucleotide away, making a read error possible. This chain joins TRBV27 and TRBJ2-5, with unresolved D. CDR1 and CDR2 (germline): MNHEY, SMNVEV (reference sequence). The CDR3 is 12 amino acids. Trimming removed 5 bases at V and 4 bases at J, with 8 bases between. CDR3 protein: CASSRAPETQYF. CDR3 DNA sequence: TGTGCCAGCAGTCGGGCTCCAGAGACCCAGTACTTC.

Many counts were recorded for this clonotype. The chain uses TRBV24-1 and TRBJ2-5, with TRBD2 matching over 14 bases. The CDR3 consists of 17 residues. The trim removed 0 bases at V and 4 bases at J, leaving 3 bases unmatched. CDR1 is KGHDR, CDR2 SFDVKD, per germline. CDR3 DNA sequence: TGTGCCACCAGTGATTTGCCCGGGACTAGCGGGAGAGAGACCCAGTACTTC. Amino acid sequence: CATSDLPGTSGRETQYF.